This T cell receptor (beta chain) was observed in a study of T cell repertoires in ileal Crohn's disease. Germline V gives CDR1 MNHNS, CDR2 SASEGT. The ends were cut back, 3 bases at V and 2 bases at J, with 12 bases in the middle. The CDR3 extends over 15 amino acids. Each sample's TCRB immunosequencing used around 470 nanograms of biopsy DNA. Generated by immunoSEQ multiplex PCR, the TCRdb table keeps only in-frame clones and is missing some. The sample gives approximately 12,000 clones, around three quarters of which show up once; less than 5.5% is in the top ten. Sequencing was carried out using ileal tissue. The sequence was collected from an adult with Crohn's disease. The chain uses TRBV6-1 and TRBJ2-3; maybe TRBD1 (6 bases). For the CDR3, the DNA is TGTGCCAGCAGTGATTTAGGGACAAACACAGATACGCAGTATTTT. Protein: CASSDLGTNTDTQYF.